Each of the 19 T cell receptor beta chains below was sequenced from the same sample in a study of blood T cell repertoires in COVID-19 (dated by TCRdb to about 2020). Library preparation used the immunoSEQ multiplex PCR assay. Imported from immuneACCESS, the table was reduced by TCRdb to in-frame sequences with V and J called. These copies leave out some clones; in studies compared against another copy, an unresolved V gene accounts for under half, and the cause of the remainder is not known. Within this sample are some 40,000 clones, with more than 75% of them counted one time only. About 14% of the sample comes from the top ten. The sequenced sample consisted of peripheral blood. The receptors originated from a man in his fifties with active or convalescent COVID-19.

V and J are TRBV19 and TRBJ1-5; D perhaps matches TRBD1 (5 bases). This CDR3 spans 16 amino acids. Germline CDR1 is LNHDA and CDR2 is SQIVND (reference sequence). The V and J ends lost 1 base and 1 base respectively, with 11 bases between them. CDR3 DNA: TGTGCCAGTAGTATAGGGGGCAGCCTGAGCAATCAGCCCCAGCATTTT. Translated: CASSIGGSLSNQPQHF.

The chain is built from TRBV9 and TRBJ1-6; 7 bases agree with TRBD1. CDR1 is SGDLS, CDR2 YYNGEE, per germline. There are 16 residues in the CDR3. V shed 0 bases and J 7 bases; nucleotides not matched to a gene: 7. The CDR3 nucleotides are TGTGCCAGCAGCGTAGGGGACAGACCCTCCAATTCACCCCTCCACTTT. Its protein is CASSVGDRPSNSPLHF. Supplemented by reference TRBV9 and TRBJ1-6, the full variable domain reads DSGVTQTPKHLITATGQRVTLRCSPRSGDLSVYWYQQSLDQGLQFLIQYYNGEERAKGNILERFSAQQFPDLHSELNLSSLELGDSALYFCASSVGDRPSNSPLHFGNGTRLTVT.

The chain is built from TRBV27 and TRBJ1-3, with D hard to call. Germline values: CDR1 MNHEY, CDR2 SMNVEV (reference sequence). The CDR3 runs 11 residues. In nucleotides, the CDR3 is TGTCCGCGGATGATTGGAAACACCATATATTTT. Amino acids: CPRMIGNTIYF.

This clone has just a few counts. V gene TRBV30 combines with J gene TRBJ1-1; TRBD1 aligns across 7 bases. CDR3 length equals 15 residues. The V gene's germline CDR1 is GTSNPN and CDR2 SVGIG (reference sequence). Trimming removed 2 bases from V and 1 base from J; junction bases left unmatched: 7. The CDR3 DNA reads TGTGCCTGGAGTATCCAGGACAGGTGGAACACTGAAGCTTTCTTT. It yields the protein CAWSIQDRWNTEAFF.

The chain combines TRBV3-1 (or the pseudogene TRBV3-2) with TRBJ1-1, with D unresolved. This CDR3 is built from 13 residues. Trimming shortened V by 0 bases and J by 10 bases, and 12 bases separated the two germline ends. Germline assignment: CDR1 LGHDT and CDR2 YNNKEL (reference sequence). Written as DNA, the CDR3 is TGTGCCAGCAGCCAAGATAGGAGGGTGGCAGCTTTCTTT. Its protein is CASSQDRRVAAFF.

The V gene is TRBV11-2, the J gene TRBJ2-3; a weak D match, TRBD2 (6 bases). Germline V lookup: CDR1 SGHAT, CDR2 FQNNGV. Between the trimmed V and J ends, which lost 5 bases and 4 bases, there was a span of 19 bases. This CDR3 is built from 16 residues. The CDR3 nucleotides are TGTGCCAGCAGCCCTTCCTTGGGGCGGGGCGCAGATACGCAGTATTTT. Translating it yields CASSPSLGRGADTQYF.

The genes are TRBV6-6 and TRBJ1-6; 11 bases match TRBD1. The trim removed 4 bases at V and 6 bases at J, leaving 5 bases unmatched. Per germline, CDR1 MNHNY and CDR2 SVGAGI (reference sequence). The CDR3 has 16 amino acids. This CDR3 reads CASSSRTGGSNSPLHF. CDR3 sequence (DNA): TGTGCCAGCAGTTCAAGGACAGGGGGCTCTAATTCACCCCTCCACTTT.

The DNA of the CDR3 is TGCGCCAGCAGTGATCGAGGGAGGGGTTACGAGCAGTACTTC. The encoded protein is CASSDRGRGYEQYF. The chain couples TRBV10-2 to TRBJ2-7; the match to TRBD2 covers 7 bases. CDR3 length: 14 amino acids. V was pared by 3 bases and J by 4 bases, with 6 bases of the junction left unmatched. CDR1 and CDR2 (germline): WSHSY, SAAADI.

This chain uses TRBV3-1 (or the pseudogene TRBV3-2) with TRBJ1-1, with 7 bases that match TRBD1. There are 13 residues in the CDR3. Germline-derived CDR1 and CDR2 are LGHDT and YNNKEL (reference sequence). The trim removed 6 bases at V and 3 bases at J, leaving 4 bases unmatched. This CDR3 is CASSRGQDTEAFF. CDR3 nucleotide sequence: TGTGCCAGCAGTCGTGGACAGGACACTGAAGCTTTCTTT.

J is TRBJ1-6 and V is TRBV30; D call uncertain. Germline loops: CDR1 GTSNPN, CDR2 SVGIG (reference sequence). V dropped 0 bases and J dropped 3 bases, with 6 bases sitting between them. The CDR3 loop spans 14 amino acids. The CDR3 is CAWSVGSYNSPLHF. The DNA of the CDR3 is TGTGCCTGGAGTGTCGGGAGCTATAATTCACCCCTCCACTTT.

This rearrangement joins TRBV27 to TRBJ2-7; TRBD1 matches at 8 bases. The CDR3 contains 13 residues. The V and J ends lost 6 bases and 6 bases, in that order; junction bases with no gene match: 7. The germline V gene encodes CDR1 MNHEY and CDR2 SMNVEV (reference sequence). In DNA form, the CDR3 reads TGTGCCAGCAGGGACAGGGTGTCCCTCGAGCAGTACTTC. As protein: CASRDRVSLEQYF.

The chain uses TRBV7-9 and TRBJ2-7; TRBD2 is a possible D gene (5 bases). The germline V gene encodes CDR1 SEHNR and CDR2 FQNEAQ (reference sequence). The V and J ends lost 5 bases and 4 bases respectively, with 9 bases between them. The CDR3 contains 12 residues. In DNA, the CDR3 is TGTGCCAGCAGCCCAACGGGGTACGAGCAGTACTTC. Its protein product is CASSPTGYEQYF.

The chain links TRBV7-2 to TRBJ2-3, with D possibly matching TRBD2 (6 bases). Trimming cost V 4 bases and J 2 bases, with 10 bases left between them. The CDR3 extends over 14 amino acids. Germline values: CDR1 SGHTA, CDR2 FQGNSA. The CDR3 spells CASSWDSHTDTQYF. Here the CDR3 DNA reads TGTGCCAGCAGCTGGGACTCACACACAGATACGCAGTATTTT. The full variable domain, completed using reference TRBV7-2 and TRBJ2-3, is GAGVSQSPSNKVTEKGKDVELRCDPISGHTALYWYRQSLGQGLEFLIYFQGNSAPDKSGLPSDRFSAERTGGSVSTLTIQRTQQEDSAVYLCASSWDSHTDTQYFGPGTRLTVL.

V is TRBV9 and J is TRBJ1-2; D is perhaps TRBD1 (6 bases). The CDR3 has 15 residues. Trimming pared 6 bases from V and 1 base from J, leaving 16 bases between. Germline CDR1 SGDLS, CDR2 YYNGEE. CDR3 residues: CASTTGGQSNYGYTF. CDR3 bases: TGTGCCAGCACCACGGGTGGACAGAGTAACTATGGCTACACCTTC.

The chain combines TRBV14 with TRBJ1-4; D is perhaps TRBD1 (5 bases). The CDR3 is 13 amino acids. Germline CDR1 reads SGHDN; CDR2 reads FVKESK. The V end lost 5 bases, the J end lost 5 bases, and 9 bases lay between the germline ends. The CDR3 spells CASSSRQNEKLFF. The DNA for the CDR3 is TGTGCCAGCAGCTCCCGACAGAATGAAAAACTGTTTTTT.

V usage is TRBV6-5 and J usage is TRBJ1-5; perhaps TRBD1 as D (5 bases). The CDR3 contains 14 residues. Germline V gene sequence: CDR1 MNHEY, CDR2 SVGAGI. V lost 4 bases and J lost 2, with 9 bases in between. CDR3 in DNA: TGTGCCAGCAGTTTGGCGGGGGGCAATCAGCCCCAGCATTTT. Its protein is CASSLAGGNQPQHF.

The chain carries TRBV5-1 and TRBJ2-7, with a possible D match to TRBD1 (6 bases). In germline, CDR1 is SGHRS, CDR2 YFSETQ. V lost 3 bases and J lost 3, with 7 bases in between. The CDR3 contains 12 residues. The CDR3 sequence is CASSWDNYEQYF. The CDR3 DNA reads TGCGCCAGCAGCTGGGACAACTACGAGCAGTACTTC.

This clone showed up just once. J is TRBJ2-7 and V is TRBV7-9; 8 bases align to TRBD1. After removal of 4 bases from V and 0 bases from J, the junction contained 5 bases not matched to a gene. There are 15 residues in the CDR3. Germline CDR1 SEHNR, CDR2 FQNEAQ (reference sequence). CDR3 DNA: TGTGCCAGCAGCTCGGGGACAGGTGACTCCTACGAGCAGTACTTC. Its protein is CASSSGTGDSYEQYF.

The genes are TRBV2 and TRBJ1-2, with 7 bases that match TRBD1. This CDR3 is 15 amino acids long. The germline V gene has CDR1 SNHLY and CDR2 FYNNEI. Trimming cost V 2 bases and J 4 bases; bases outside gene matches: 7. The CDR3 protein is CASSEQQGTLYGYTF. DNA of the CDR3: TGTGCCAGCAGTGAACAACAGGGGACCCTCTATGGCTACACCTTC.